These 6 T cell receptor beta chains share one sample of origin, sequenced in a study of breast tumors, draining lymph nodes, adjacent tissues. TCRdb ran MiXCR on the multiplex PCR reads and lists one entry per CDR3 protein. The table lists 270,000 or so distinct CDR3 sequences, more than 30% of them singletons. The lymph nodes were axillary draining lymph nodes from breast cancer patients. The sequenced sample consisted of axillary lymph node tissue. Every receptor here comes from a female donor with breast cancer. Some clones in this sample may be carry-over from other donors' samples.

In regard to this clonotype: The conserved phenylalanine or tryptophan is not found at the CDR3 terminus, so this likely reflects a read error. The chain uses TRBV15 and TRBJ1-4; possible D gene TRBD1, 5 bases. The CDR3 runs 16 residues. CDR1 LNHNV and CDR2 YYDKDF come from the germline V gene (reference sequence). V was trimmed by 0 bases and J by 8 bases, leaving 16 bases between them. The CDR3: CATSRDEFGTSEKLFL. DNA of the CDR3: TGTGCCACCAGCAGAGATGAATTCGGGACGAGCGAAAAACTGTTTCTT.

The chain combines TRBV6-2 or TRBV6-3 with TRBJ2-1; maybe TRBD1 (5 bases). Trimming shortened V by 6 bases and J by 8 bases, and 5 bases separated the two germline ends. The CDR3 has 10 residues. Germline CDR1 and CDR2: MNHEY and SVGEGT. CDR3 amino acids: CASRGHEQFF. CDR3 coding DNA: TGTGCCAGCAGGGGGCATGAGCAGTTCTTC.

This clonotype was recorded many times. The V and J genes are TRBV9 and TRBJ1-2; D is ambiguous. The V gene lost 4 bases and the J gene lost 4 bases, with 17 bases spanning the gap. CDR1 is SGDLS, CDR2 YYNGEE, per germline. The CDR3 spans 15 residues. This chain's CDR3 is CASSSLEGSVYGYTF. The CDR3, as DNA: TGTGCCAGCAGCTCACTGGAGGGTTCCGTCTATGGCTACACCTTC. The variable domain in full, with the rest retrieved from reference TRBV9 and TRBJ1-2, is DSGVTQTPKHLITATGQRVTLRCSPRSGDLSVYWYQQSLDQGLQFLIQYYNGEERAKGNILERFSAQQFPDLHSELNLSSLELGDSALYFCASSSLEGSVYGYTFGSGTRLTVV.

In regard to this clonotype: At one end, the junction sequence differs from germline, possibly due to a read error. The chain recombines TRBV30 with TRBJ2-3; 10 bases are a match to TRBD1. The CDR3 spans 15 residues. Germline V gene lookup returns CDR1 GTSNPN and CDR2 SVGIG (reference sequence). The CDR3 region is CAWGVGTGDTDTQYF. CDR3 nucleotide sequence: TGTGCCTGGGGTGTAGGGACAGGGGACACAGATACGCAGTATTTT.

This clonotype appeared many times. The V and J genes are TRBV9 and TRBJ2-5; D possibly matches TRBD1 or TRBD2 (7 bases each). The CDR3 is 15 amino acids. Germline CDR1 is SGDLS and CDR2 is YYNGEE. The germline V and J ends were trimmed by 0 bases and 5 bases, with 14 bases remaining between them. CDR3: CASSVGIRGGETQYF. The CDR3 nucleotides are TGTGCCAGCAGCGTAGGAATCAGGGGGGGGGAGACCCAGTACTTC.

This clonotype occurred many times. This rearrangement joins TRBV5-6 to TRBJ2-3; TRBD1 aligns across 8 bases. The V segment lost 4 bases and the J segment 6 bases; nucleotides outside the gene matches: 10. The CDR3 sequence is 15 residues long. Germline values: CDR1 SGHDT, CDR2 YYEEEE. The CDR3 reads CASSPETGVVDTQYF. CDR3 nucleotides: TGTGCCAGCAGCCCGGAGACAGGGGTGGTGGATACGCAGTATTTT.